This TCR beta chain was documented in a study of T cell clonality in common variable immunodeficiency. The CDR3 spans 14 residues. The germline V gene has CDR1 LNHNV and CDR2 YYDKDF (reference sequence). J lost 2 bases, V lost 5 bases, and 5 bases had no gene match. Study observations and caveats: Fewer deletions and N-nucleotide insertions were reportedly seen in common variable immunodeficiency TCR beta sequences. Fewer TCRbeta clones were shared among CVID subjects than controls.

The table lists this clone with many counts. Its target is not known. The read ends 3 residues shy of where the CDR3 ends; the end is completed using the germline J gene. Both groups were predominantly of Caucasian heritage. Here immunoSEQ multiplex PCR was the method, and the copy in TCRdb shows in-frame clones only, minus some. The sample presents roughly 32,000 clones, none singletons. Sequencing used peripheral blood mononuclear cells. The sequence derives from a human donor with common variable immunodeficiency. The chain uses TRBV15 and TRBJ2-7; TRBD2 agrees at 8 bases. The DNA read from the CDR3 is TGTGCCACCAGCCGGGCGCGGGGGGCCTACGAG. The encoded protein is CATSRARGAYE. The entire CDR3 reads CATSRARGAYEQYF.